One sample yielded the 29 T cell receptor beta chains listed below, sequenced in a study of blood T cells in healthy people across ages. A second roughly 6 to 11 cycle PCR used barcoded and J-beta primers. TCRdb processed the 5' RACE reads anew with MiXCR; each CDR3 protein has one entry. The repertoire includes approximately 1.5 million distinct CDR3 sequences, about 32% of them detected once, and 11% sits in the top ten. Sequenced input: blood. Source of these receptors: a woman aged 25 to 39 in good health.

This chain joins TRBV20-1 and TRBJ2-4, with D possibly matching TRBD2 (5 bases). Germline V lookup: CDR1 DFQATT, CDR2 SNEGSKA (reference sequence). The CDR3 has 20 residues. V dropped 6 bases and J dropped 1 base, with 31 bases sitting between them. CDR3 residues: CSASRTFAPLGFLAKNIQYF. The CDR3 DNA reads TGCAGTGCCAGCCGGACTTTCGCGCCCCTGGGATTTCTGGCCAAAAACATTCAGTACTTC.

This clonotype was seen only a few times. The chain links TRBV15 to TRBJ2-6; D might be TRBD1 or TRBD2, each matching 5 bases. Trimming removed 3 bases from V and 4 bases from J, with 10 bases in between. The CDR3 totals 15 residues. The germline gives CDR1 LNHNV, CDR2 YYDKDF (reference sequence). The chain's CDR3 is CATSRWDRGANVLTF. The CDR3 bases are TGTGCCACCAGCAGGTGGGACCGCGGGGCCAACGTCCTGACTTTC.

This clonotype occurred a few times. The genes are TRBV7-7 and TRBJ2-7; D possibly corresponds to TRBD1 (5 bases). Germline CDR1 and CDR2: SSHAT and FNYEAQ (reference sequence). This CDR3 comprises 14 residues. The V and J ends lost 5 bases and 2 bases respectively, with 13 bases between them. Written as DNA, the CDR3 is TGTGCCAGCAGCCCCAGGGTGGGGCCCTACGAGCAGTACTTC. This translates into CASSPRVGPYEQYF.

A remark on this clonotype: A junction boundary mismatches the germline segment, possibly from a read error. The chain uses TRBV5-1 and TRBJ2-1; D is ambiguous. The CDR3 has 14 amino acids. Germline V gene lookup returns CDR1 SGHRS and CDR2 YFSETQ. The CDR3 loop reads CASSQTSSHNEQFF. DNA of the CDR3: TGCGCCAGCAGCCAAACGAGCTCCCACAATGAGCAGTTCTTC.

This clonotype appeared a few times. V gene TRBV7-6 combines with J gene TRBJ2-1, with 9 bases aligning to TRBD2. Trimming at V came to 5 bases and at J to 0 bases, leaving 14 bases not matched to a gene. The CDR3 has 19 residues. Germline CDR1 SGHVS, CDR2 FNYEAQ. The DNA for the CDR3 is TGTGCCAGCAGCCCACCCCGGACTAGCGCCCCGAGCTCCTACAATGAGCAGTTCTTC. The encoded protein is CASSPPRTSAPSSYNEQFF.

Regarding this clonotype: An end of the junction differs from the germline gene, which may be a read error. The rearrangement uses TRBV7-9 and TRBJ2-3; TRBD2 agrees at 8 bases. Germline CDR1 reads SEHNR; CDR2 reads FQNEAQ (reference sequence). This CDR3 has 15 residues. As DNA, the CDR3 is TGTACCAGCAGCGCACGAGCGGGGGTTACAGATACGCAGTATTTT. Protein: CTSSARAGVTDTQYF.

V gene TRBV10-3 combines with J gene TRBJ2-1, with D possibly matching TRBD2 (6 bases). The germline V gene encodes CDR1 ENHRY and CDR2 SYGVKD. The V and J ends lost 6 bases and 5 bases respectively, with 8 bases between them. There are 12 residues in the CDR3. The CDR3 nucleotides are TGTGCCATCAGGGAGGGAGACAATGAGCAGTTCTTC. Protein product: CAIREGDNEQFF.

This clonotype showed up many times. This may arise from a read error, as a much more abundant clone is one base away. The rearrangement uses TRBV11-2 and TRBJ2-7, with D unclear. Germline CDR1 SGHAT, CDR2 FQNNGV. CDR3 size: 11 residues. V lost 5 bases to trimming and J lost 3 bases, with 5 bases between them. CDR3 sequence (DNA): TGTGCCAGCAGCGGGGTCTACGAGCAGTACTTC. Encoded protein: CASSGVYEQYF.

Only a few counts were recorded for this clonotype. The gene calls are TRBV27 and TRBJ2-3; either TRBD1 or TRBD2 may fit D (5 bases each). The V end lost 5 bases, the J end lost 3 bases, and 18 bases lay between the germline ends. Germline CDR1 is MNHEY and CDR2 is SMNVEV (reference sequence). CDR3 length: 16 amino acids. The CDR3 DNA is TGTGCCAGCAGTCCCGACAGAGAAAGGAGGACAGATACGCAGTATTTT. The encoded protein is CASSPDRERRTDTQYF.

This clonotype turned up a few times. In DNA, the CDR3 is TGTGCCAGCAGTCCTCACGGTAGCGGTACGAGGGAGACCCAGTACTTC. This translates into CASSPHGSGTRETQYF. The chain couples TRBV27 to TRBJ2-5; TRBD2 is a possible D gene (6 bases). The ends were cut back, 5 bases at V and 5 bases at J, with 21 bases in the middle. Germline loops: CDR1 MNHEY, CDR2 SMNVEV (reference sequence). This CDR3 contains 16 residues.

This clonotype was picked up many times. The chain has TRBV7-9 and TRBJ2-1, with D unclear. The CDR3 runs to 13 residues. Germline V lookup: CDR1 SEHNR, CDR2 FQNEAQ (reference sequence). The V end lost 5 bases, the J end lost 7 bases, and 12 bases lay between the germline ends. CDR3 nucleotide sequence: TGTGCCAGCAGCCCCCGCCCTGGAAATGAGCAGTTCTTC. Translating it yields CASSPRPGNEQFF.

The V and J genes are TRBV12-3 or TRBV12-4 and TRBJ1-5; D remains ambiguous. This CDR3 comprises 15 residues. The V and J ends lost 2 bases and 7 bases respectively, with 15 bases between them. Written as DNA, the CDR3 is TGTGCCAGCAGTTTATACACCAATTATAACCAGCCCCAGCATTTT. Translation: CASSLYTNYNQPQHF.

This clonotype was picked up a small number of times. This chain links TRBV10-3 with TRBJ1-1; D gene unclear. CDR1 is ENHRY, CDR2 SYGVKD, per germline. The CDR3 extends over 14 amino acids. Trimming pared 3 bases from V and 4 bases from J, leaving 12 bases between. Here the CDR3 DNA reads TGTGCCATCAGTGATATGGGGAGTGCCACTGAAGCTTTCTTT. Protein sequence: CAISDMGSATEAFF.

This clonotype was found a few times. The chain links TRBV20-1 to TRBJ1-2, with a weak D call TRBD1 (5 bases). This CDR3 contains 15 residues. CDR1 and CDR2 (germline): DFQATT, SNEGSKA (reference sequence). V lost 1 base and J lost 5, with 17 bases in between. The CDR3 nucleotides read TGCAGTGCTAGAGTGTACGCAGGGAAATGGTATGGCTACACCTTC. This sequence encodes CSARVYAGKWYGYTF.

Ten or more counts support this clonotype. V usage is TRBV20-1 and J usage is TRBJ1-3; maybe TRBD1 (6 bases). CDR1 and CDR2 from the germline V gene are DFQATT and SNEGSKA (reference sequence). V lost 0 bases and J lost 0, with 9 bases in between. This CDR3 has 15 amino acids. CDR3 DNA: TGCAGTGCTAGAGACGACAGGCCCTCTGGAAACACCATATATTTT. Its protein is CSARDDRPSGNTIYF.

This clonotype was seen only a few times. J is TRBJ2-4 and V is TRBV4-1; weak D call: TRBD2 (5 bases). The closer fit of TRBJ2-7 to the DNA end suggests the J call may be wrong. Germline lookup yields CDR1 MGHRA and CDR2 YSYEKL. The CDR3 extends over 16 amino acids. In nucleotides, the CDR3 is TGCGCCAGCAGCCAGCCGGGAATAATGAAAACACGCGAGCAGTACTTC. Translation gives CASSQPGIMKTREQYF.

The sample holds a few counts of this clonotype. The chain recombines TRBV12-3 or TRBV12-4 with TRBJ1-1, with a tentative D call TRBD1 (5 bases). V lost 8 bases and J lost 5, with 21 bases in between. CDR3 length: 15 amino acids. CDR3 sequence (DNA): TGTGCCAGCGCAGAAGAACCGGGACGACAAACTGAAGCTTTCTTT. Translating it yields CASAEEPGRQTEAFF.

The V gene is TRBV14, the J gene TRBJ1-6; D possibly corresponds to TRBD1 (6 bases). V gave up 2 bases and J gave up 9 bases, with 14 bases separating them. From germline, CDR1 is SGHDN and CDR2 FVKESK. The CDR3 length is 15 residues. CDR3 amino acids: CASSQLQGSGSPLHF. The CDR3 nucleotides are TGTGCCAGCAGCCAATTACAGGGTAGCGGTTCACCCCTCCACTTT.

The rearrangement joins TRBV10-2 to TRBJ2-1, with 7 bases lining up with TRBD2. V was clipped by 6 bases and J by 6 bases; unmatched bases: 8. The CDR3 extends over 14 amino acids. Germline CDR1 WSHSY, CDR2 SAAADI. CDR3 in DNA: TGCGCCAGCAGCGCCCGGGACTATTCCAATGAGCAGTTCTTC. This codes for CASSARDYSNEQFF.

This rearrangement joins TRBV20-1 to TRBJ2-7; 7 bases align to TRBD2. Germline V lookup: CDR1 DFQATT, CDR2 SNEGSKA (reference sequence). This CDR3 region has 13 residues. J was trimmed by 2 bases and V by 3 bases; bases with no gene match: 4. Here the CDR3 DNA reads TGCAGTGCTAGCCATGCGGGGGCCTACGAGCAGTACTTC. This gives the protein CSASHAGAYEQYF.

With regard to this clonotype: A much larger clone is a single base away; this may be a read error. The chain has TRBV27 and TRBJ2-1; D is possibly TRBD1 or TRBD2 (5 bases each). This CDR3 has 15 residues. V lost 1 base to trimming and J lost 0 bases, with 7 bases between them. CDR1 and CDR2 (germline): MNHEY, SMNVEV (reference sequence). CDR3 bases: TGTGCCAGCAGTTTATATGGGGGCTCCTACAATGAGCAGTTCTTC. It codes for CASSLYGGSYNEQFF.

The V and J genes are TRBV19 and TRBJ2-7; 11 nucleotides match TRBD2. The CDR3 extends over 15 amino acids. The V gene end was trimmed by 4 bases and the J gene end by 5 bases; junction bases not matched to a gene: 7. Per the germline V gene, CDR1 is LNHDA and CDR2 is SQIVND (reference sequence). This CDR3 is CASSRTPGLADEQYF. The CDR3 DNA follows: TGTGCCAGTAGTAGAACCCCGGGACTAGCGGACGAGCAGTACTTC.

The chain combines TRBV20-1 with TRBJ1-5; D is ambiguous. The CDR3 runs 15 residues. The V end lost 5 bases, the J end lost 2 bases, and 16 bases lay between the germline ends. In germline, CDR1 is DFQATT, CDR2 SNEGSKA (reference sequence). CDR3 in DNA: TGCAGTGCTCCCCGGGCCCTGGATGGCAATCAGCCCCAGCATTTT. It is translated as CSAPRALDGNQPQHF.

This clonotype was seen only a few times. At one end the junction does not follow the germline gene, possibly because of a read error. The chain carries TRBV20-1 and TRBJ1-2, with D unresolved. Germline assignment: CDR1 DFQATT and CDR2 SNEGSKA (reference sequence). This CDR3 has 13 amino acids. CDR3 nucleotides: TGCAGTGCTAGAGATCTACTCATCTATGACTACACCTTC. Its translation is CSARDLLIYDYTF.

This clonotype is a singleton in its sample. The chain couples TRBV20-1 to TRBJ1-2; D is uncertain. CDR1 and CDR2 (germline): DFQATT, SNEGSKA (reference sequence). V gave up 0 bases and J gave up 8 bases, with 13 bases separating them. This CDR3 spans 13 amino acids. CDR3 sequence: CSARDYKDWGYTF. As DNA, the CDR3 is TGCAGTGCTAGAGATTACAAGGACTGGGGCTACACCTTC.

This clonotype was picked up one time. One base away lies a much larger clone, so this may be a sequencing read error. V gene TRBV4-1 combines with J gene TRBJ2-7; 8 bases map to TRBD2. With 4 bases clipped from V and 4 bases from J, the junction kept 9 bases outside the gene matches. The germline gives CDR1 MGHRA, CDR2 YSYEKL. CDR3 length: 15 residues. The DNA of the CDR3 is TGCGCCAGCAGCCCAAGACTAGCGAGAGGGTACGAGCAGTACTTC. This encodes CASSPRLARGYEQYF.

With respect to this clonotype: This may come from a read error, since a much larger clone is one base off. This chain links TRBV15 with TRBJ2-3; D assignment may be TRBD1 or TRBD2 (6 bases each). The CDR3 extends over 17 amino acids. Germline V gene data show CDR1 as LNHNV and CDR2 as YYDKDF (reference sequence). CDR3 bases: TGTGCCGCCAGCAGGGGAATAGCGGAGGATACCACAGATACGCAGTATTTT. This codes for CAASRGIAEDTTDTQYF.

On this clonotype itself: A single base separates this from a much larger clone, so it may be a read error. The gene calls are TRBV29-1 and TRBJ2-1; D is perhaps TRBD1 (6 bases). The closer fit of TRBJ2-7 to the DNA end suggests the J call may be wrong. CDR1 and CDR2 (germline): SQVTM, ANQGSEA. The CDR3 sequence is 21 residues long. The CDR3 nucleotides are TGCAGCGTTTTAGCCCCCAGTAGGACAATGACAGGTAAAAGCTCCTACAATGAGCAGTACTTC. It translates to CSVLAPSRTMTGKSSYNEQYF.

The J gene is TRBJ2-7, the V gene TRBV4-1; TRBD1 agrees at 8 bases. There are 16 residues in the CDR3. Germline V gene data show CDR1 as MGHRA and CDR2 as YSYEKL. The V gene end was trimmed by 2 bases and the J gene end by 3 bases; junction bases not matched to a gene: 9. The CDR3 sequence is CASSQLVGQGLYEQYF. CDR3 nucleotide sequence: TGCGCCAGCAGCCAACTCGTTGGACAGGGCCTCTACGAGCAGTACTTC.